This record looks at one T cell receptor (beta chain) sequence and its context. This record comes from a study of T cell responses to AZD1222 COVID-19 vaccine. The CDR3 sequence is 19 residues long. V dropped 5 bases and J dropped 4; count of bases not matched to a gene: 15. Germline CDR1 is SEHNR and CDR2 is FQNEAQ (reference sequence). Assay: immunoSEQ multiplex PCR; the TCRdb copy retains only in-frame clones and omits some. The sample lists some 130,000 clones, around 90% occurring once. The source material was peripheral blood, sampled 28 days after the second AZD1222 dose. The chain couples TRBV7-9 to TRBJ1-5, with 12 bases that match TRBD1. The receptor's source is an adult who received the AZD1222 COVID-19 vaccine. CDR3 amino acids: CASSPGTGGAGGANQPQHF. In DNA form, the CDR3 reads TGTGCCAGCAGCCCCGGGACAGGGGGCGCCGGGGGGGCTAATCAGCCCCAGCATTTT.